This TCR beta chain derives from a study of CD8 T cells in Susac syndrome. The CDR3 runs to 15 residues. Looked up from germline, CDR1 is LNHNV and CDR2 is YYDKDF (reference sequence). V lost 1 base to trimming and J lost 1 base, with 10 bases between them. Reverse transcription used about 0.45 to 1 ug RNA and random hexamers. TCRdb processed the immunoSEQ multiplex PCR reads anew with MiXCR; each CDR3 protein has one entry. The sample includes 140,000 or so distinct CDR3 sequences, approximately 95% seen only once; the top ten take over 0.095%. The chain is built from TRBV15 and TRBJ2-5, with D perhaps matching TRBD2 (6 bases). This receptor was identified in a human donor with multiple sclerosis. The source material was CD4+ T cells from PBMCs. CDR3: CATSRAKTSQETQYF. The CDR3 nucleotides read TGTGCCACCAGCAGAGCGAAGACTAGCCAAGAGACCCAGTACTTC.